These 17 T cell receptor beta chains originate from one sample sequenced in a study of T cells in Graves' hyperthyroidism and ophthalmopathy. From RNA transcripts, TCR beta CDR3 regions were amplified. The HTBI primer set served for first-round RT-PCR of the TCR CDR3. TCRdb called the multiplex PCR reads again in MiXCR, with one record for every CDR3 protein. The data contain approximately 690,000 distinct CDR3 sequences, about 20% of them singletons. Sequenced sample: blood. The receptors were gathered from a man aged 30-40 years with Graves' ophthalmopathy.

This clonotype has ten or more counts. The chain carries TRBV11-2 and TRBJ2-7; 8 bases fit TRBD2. The V segment lost 5 bases and the J segment 3 bases; nucleotides outside the gene matches: 9. This CDR3 comprises 15 residues. Germline V lookup: CDR1 SGHAT, CDR2 FQNNGV. In nucleotides, the CDR3 is TGTGCCAGCAGCCGGGAGATGGGGACTAGCTACGAGCAGTACTTC. It specifies CASSREMGTSYEQYF. Together with reference TRBV11-2 and TRBJ2-7, the CDR3 gives the full variable domain: EAGVAQSPRYKIIEKRQSVAFWCNPISGHATLYWYQQILGQGPKLLIQFQNNGVVDDSQLPKDRFSAERLKGVDSTLKIQPAKLEDSAVYLCASSREMGTSYEQYFGPGTRLTVT.

At least ten counts were recorded for this clonotype. V is TRBV7-2 and J is TRBJ1-5, with a tentative D call TRBD1 (5 bases). The germline V and J ends were trimmed by 0 bases and 3 bases, with 9 bases remaining between them. This CDR3 is 15 amino acids long. Germline V gives CDR1 SGHTA, CDR2 FQGNSA. The CDR3 coding sequence is TGTGCCAGCAGCTTAGCCCGACAGTTCAATCAGCCCCAGCATTTT. This codes for CASSLARQFNQPQHF.

Turning to this clonotype: This may be a read error: a much more frequent sequence differs by one nucleotide. The genes are TRBV6-2 or TRBV6-3 and TRBJ2-2; possibly TRBD2 for D (5 bases). CDR3 length: 13 residues. The V gene's germline CDR1 is MNHEY and CDR2 SVGEGT. V was clipped by 4 bases and J by 4 bases, with 7 bases between them. The DNA for the CDR3 is TGTGCCAGCAGTTTCGCGGGCACCGGGGAGCTGTTTTTT. It yields the protein CASSFAGTGELFF.

The table lists this clonotype with a few counts. V and J are TRBV6-5 and TRBJ2-5; D uncertain. The germline V gene encodes CDR1 MNHEY and CDR2 SVGAGI. V was trimmed by 2 bases and J by 4 bases, leaving 17 bases between them. The CDR3 has 16 amino acids. CDR3 protein: CASSYISPFPPETQYF. The CDR3 coding sequence is TGTGCCAGCAGTTACATAAGCCCCTTTCCCCCAGAGACCCAGTACTTC.

The rearrangement joins TRBV10-3 to TRBJ2-7; TRBD2 might be the D (5 bases). V was clipped by 2 bases and J by 2 bases, with 13 bases between them. CDR3 length equals 15 residues. Germline V gives CDR1 ENHRY, CDR2 SYGVKD. This chain's CDR3 is CAISEEGRPPYEQYF. CDR3 DNA sequence: TGTGCCATCAGTGAGGAGGGCAGACCTCCCTACGAGCAGTACTTC.

For this clonotype: A much more abundant neighbour one base away suggests this may be a read error. The chain joins TRBV6-5 to TRBJ1-1; weak D call: TRBD1 (6 bases). V lost 4 bases to trimming and J lost 0 bases, with 9 bases between them. CDR3 length: 14 amino acids. Per germline, CDR1 MNHEY and CDR2 SVGAGI. The CDR3 DNA follows: TGTGCCAGCAGTTCAGGGGCGGTGAACACTGAAGCTTTCTTT. Amino acids: CASSSGAVNTEAFF.

The chain uses TRBV6-1 and TRBJ1-2; D remains unclear. CDR3 length equals 14 residues. From germline, CDR1 is MNHNS and CDR2 SASEGT. Trimming stripped 5 bases from V and 5 bases from J, with 15 bases between. CDR3 region: CASSTLGGGYGYTF. The CDR3 DNA sequence: TGTGCCAGCAGTACCCTTGGCGGTGGTTATGGCTACACCTTC.

There are a few counts of this clonotype. The chain joins TRBV4-1 to TRBJ2-7; 8 nucleotides match TRBD2. J lost 2 bases, V lost 0 bases, and 9 bases had no gene match. The CDR3 spans 17 residues. Germline values: CDR1 MGHRA, CDR2 YSYEKL. As DNA, the CDR3 is TGCGCCAGCAGCCAAGATGCCCCCCCGGGACTAGCCTACGAGCAGTACTTC. Amino acids: CASSQDAPPGLAYEQYF.

The chain carries TRBV25-1 and TRBJ2-5; 9 bases align to TRBD2. After removal of 3 bases from V and 3 bases from J, the junction contained 5 bases not matched to a gene. Germline values: CDR1 MGHDK, CDR2 SYGVNS. This CDR3 is built from 15 residues. DNA of the CDR3: TGTGCCAGCAGTGATGTGAGACTAGCGGAAGAGACCCAGTACTTC. This gives the protein CASSDVRLAEETQYF.

Only a few counts were recorded for this clonotype. J is TRBJ2-7 and V is TRBV20-1; D possibly corresponds to TRBD2 (5 bases). Germline CDR1 DFQATT, CDR2 SNEGSKA (reference sequence). V was clipped by 0 bases and J by 2 bases, with 11 bases between them. This CDR3 contains 14 residues. Here the CDR3 DNA reads TGCAGTGCTAGAGATCGGAGGAATACCTACGAGCAGTACTTC. Translating it yields CSARDRRNTYEQYF.

This clonotype has just a few counts. The V and J genes are TRBV7-8 and TRBJ2-1; 14 bases map to TRBD2. The CDR3 runs 15 residues. Trimming took 5 bases from V and 9 from J; bases not matched to a gene: 6. CDR1 and CDR2 from the germline V gene are SGHVS and FQNEAQ. CDR3 in amino acids: CASSEGLAGVAEQFF. DNA for the CDR3: TGTGCCAGCAGCGAGGGACTAGCGGGAGTGGCTGAGCAGTTCTTC. Full variable domain (missing parts from reference TRBV7-8 and TRBJ2-1): GAGVSQSPRYKVAKRGQDVALRCDPISGHVSLFWYQQALGQGPEFLTYFQNEAQLDKSGLPSDRFFAERPEGSVSTLKIQRTQQEDSAVYLCASSEGLAGVAEQFFGPGTRLTVL.

This clonotype was detected a few times. V and J are TRBV29-1 and TRBJ2-1, with D possibly being TRBD2 (6 bases). V dropped 8 bases and J dropped 6 bases, with 32 bases sitting between them. The CDR3 runs 18 residues. CDR1 is SQVTM and CDR2 is ANQGSEA in the germline V gene. The CDR3 DNA is TGCAGCTTCTCGCTGTCCGGCGGGAACCCTATTGAGGCCAATGAGCAGTTCTTC. Translation: CSFSLSGGNPIEANEQFF.

CDR3 sequence (DNA): TGTGCCAGCAGTTTGGTAGACAGGGTCTCTGGGGCCAACGTCCTGACTTTC. Translated: CASSLVDRVSGANVLTF. The rearrangement joins TRBV28 to TRBJ2-6; 7 bases map to TRBD1. V was pared by 3 bases and J by 0 bases, with 5 bases of the junction left unmatched. In germline, CDR1 is MDHEN, CDR2 SYDVKM. The CDR3 is made up of 17 amino acids.

This clonotype was seen ten or more times. V and J are TRBV20-1 and TRBJ2-5, with 13 bases fitting TRBD2. This CDR3 is 17 amino acids long. V shed 6 bases, J shed 1 base, and the junction held 11 bases outside the gene matches. Germline CDR1 is DFQATT and CDR2 is SNEGSKA (reference sequence). CDR3 in DNA: TGCAGTGCACTTGGACTAGCGGGAGAGACTGTCCAAGAGACCCAGTACTTC. Amino acid sequence: CSALGLAGETVQETQYF.

The rearrangement links TRBV7-8 to TRBJ1-5, with TRBD1 as a possible D gene (6 bases). Germline loops: CDR1 SGHVS, CDR2 FQNEAQ. V was pared by 5 bases and J by 5 bases, with 7 bases between. The CDR3 totals 12 residues. The CDR3 loop is CASSRQDQPQHF. For the CDR3, the DNA is TGTGCCAGCAGCCGACAGGATCAGCCCCAGCATTTT.

This clonotype was counted many times. The chain employs TRBV12-3 or TRBV12-4 and TRBJ1-2; tentatively, D is TRBD1 (5 bases). The CDR3 has 16 amino acids. V was shortened by 2 bases and J by 8 bases, with 21 bases between the two germline ends. The CDR3 coding sequence is TGTGCCAGCAGTTTAAGAGGCGCAGGGTATCGTCGAGGCTACACCTTC. Protein sequence: CASSLRGAGYRRGYTF.

The table lists this clonotype with a few counts. The rearrangement links TRBV7-9 to TRBJ1-4; D gene uncertain. This CDR3 region has 16 residues. Per germline, CDR1 SEHNR and CDR2 FQNEAQ (reference sequence). Deletions cut 5 bases from V and 0 bases from J, with 13 bases between. CDR3 amino acids: CASSPLSRATNEKLFF. As DNA, the CDR3 is TGTGCCAGCAGCCCACTTTCCCGTGCAACTAATGAAAAACTGTTTTTT.